Listed here are 8 T cell receptor beta chains from one sample, sequenced in a study of radiotherapy plus CTLA-4 blockade in lung cancer. TCRdb's table, derived via immunoSEQ multiplex PCR, lists solely in-frame clones and lacks some. This sample has about 19,000 clones, with about 84% found just once. Sequencing was performed on peripheral blood, taken from a patient treated with radiotherapy plus ipilimumab. Source of these receptors: a human donor with non-small cell lung cancer whose response to radiotherapy plus ipilimumab could not be evaluated.

The chain carries TRBV9 and TRBJ1-1; the D gene is possibly TRBD1 (6 bases). The CDR3 runs 16 residues. V was trimmed by 3 bases and J by 0 bases, leaving 15 bases between them. CDR1 SGDLS and CDR2 YYNGEE come from the germline V gene. The CDR3 sequence is CASSAHRQDMNTEAFF. CDR3 bases: TGTGCCAGCAGCGCACACCGACAGGACATGAACACTGAAGCTTTCTTT.

The gene calls are TRBV27 and TRBJ2-7; 7 bases fit TRBD1. Trimming at V came to 6 bases and at J to 0 bases, leaving 11 bases not matched to a gene. Germline V gene sequence: CDR1 MNHEY, CDR2 SMNVEV (reference sequence). The CDR3 extends over 16 amino acids. CDR3 sequence reads: CASSLTGTAVSYEQYF. DNA of the CDR3: TGTGCCAGCAGCCTCACCGGGACAGCCGTCTCCTACGAGCAGTACTTC.

The chain carries TRBV23-1 and TRBJ1-5; 11 positions agree with TRBD1. TRBV23-1 is an ORF; its function is uncertain. V trimming: 2 bases; J trimming: 1 base; junction bases outside the gene matches: 13. There are 20 residues in the CDR3. The DNA of the CDR3 is TGCGCCAGCAGTCAACCGAATGGGACAGGGGGTGATCGGAGCAATCAGCCCCAGCATTTT. The encoded protein is CASSQPNGTGGDRSNQPQHF.

V usage is TRBV29-1 and J usage is TRBJ2-7; perhaps TRBD2 as D (6 bases). Germline CDR1 reads SQVTM; CDR2 reads ANQGSEA. V was cut by 1 base and J by 2 bases, with 9 bases left in between. The CDR3 runs 13 residues. CDR3: CSVEAAGTYEQYF. The CDR3, as DNA: TGCAGCGTTGAAGCGGCGGGAACCTACGAGCAGTACTTC.

This clone has more than one count but fewer than ten. The rearrangement links TRBV28 to TRBJ2-7, with D perhaps TRBD2 (5 bases). The germline V gene encodes CDR1 MDHEN and CDR2 SYDVKM. There are 14 residues in the CDR3. Trimming took off 8 bases at V and 5 bases at J, with 19 bases between the two ends. The CDR3 spells CASRSTGVRNEQYF. As DNA, the CDR3 is TGTGCCAGCCGAAGTACCGGGGTCCGAAACGAGCAGTACTTC. The full variable domain, in which reference TRBV28 and TRBJ2-7 provide the parts outside the CDR3, is DVKVTQSSRYLVKRTGEKVFLECVQDMDHENMFWYRQDPGLGLRLIYFSYDVKMKEKGDIPEGYSVSREKKERFSLILESASTNQTSMYLCASRSTGVRNEQYFGPGTRLTVT.

The chain links TRBV11-3 to TRBJ1-5; no definite D call. There are 16 residues in the CDR3. Trimming pared 1 base from V and 0 bases from J, leaving 10 bases between. CDR1 is SGHNT, CDR2 YENEEA, per germline. The CDR3 DNA reads as TGTGCCAGCAGCTTAGGAACAGTCAATAGCAATCAGCCCCAGCATTTT. Its translation is CASSLGTVNSNQPQHF.

The chain joins TRBV5-1 to TRBJ1-5; no firm D call. CDR1 SGHRS and CDR2 YFSETQ come from the germline V gene. Trimming took 0 bases from V and 5 from J, leaving 12 bases between them. CDR3 length: 15 amino acids. The CDR3 bases are TGCGCCAGCAGCTTGGAGGGAGTACACGATCAGCCCCAGCATTTT. Its translation is CASSLEGVHDQPQHF.

The chain uses TRBV27 and TRBJ2-3; no clear D gene. Germline V lookup: CDR1 MNHEY, CDR2 SMNVEV (reference sequence). V shed 5 bases and J shed 0 bases, with 18 bases lying between them. This CDR3 has 17 amino acids. CDR3 amino acids: CASSPPGFPLSTDTQYF. The DNA for the CDR3 is TGTGCCAGCAGTCCCCCAGGCTTCCCTTTAAGCACAGATACGCAGTATTTT.